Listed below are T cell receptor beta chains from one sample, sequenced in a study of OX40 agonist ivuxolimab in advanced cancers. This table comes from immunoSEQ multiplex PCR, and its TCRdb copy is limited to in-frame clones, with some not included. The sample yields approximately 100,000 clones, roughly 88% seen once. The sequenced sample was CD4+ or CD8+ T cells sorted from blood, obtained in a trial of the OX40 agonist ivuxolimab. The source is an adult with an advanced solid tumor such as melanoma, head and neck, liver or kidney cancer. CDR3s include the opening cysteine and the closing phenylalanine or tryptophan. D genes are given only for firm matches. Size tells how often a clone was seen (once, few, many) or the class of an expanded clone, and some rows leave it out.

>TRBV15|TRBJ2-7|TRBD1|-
TGTGCCACCAGCGGACGCAGGGGGCGAAACGAGCAGTACTTC
CATSGRRGRNEQYF
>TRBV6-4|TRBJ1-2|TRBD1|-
TGTGCCAGCAGTGACTCCTTTTCAGGGGGCGCCTACACCTTC
CASSDSFSGGAYTF
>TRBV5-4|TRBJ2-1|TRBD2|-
TGTGCCAGCAGCTGGGCGGGGGACGACAATGAGCAGTTCTTC
CASSWAGDDNEQFF
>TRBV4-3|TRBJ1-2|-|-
TGCGCCAGCAGCCCCGAGTGGGCCCTCTATGGCTACACCTTC
CASSPEWALYGYTF
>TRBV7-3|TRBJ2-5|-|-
TGTGCCAGCAGCTTAAACCGGAATAAATGGAGTGAGGACAGCGGGCAAGAGACCCAGTACTTC
CASSLNRNKWSEDSGQETQYF
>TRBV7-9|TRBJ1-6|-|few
TGTGCCAGCAGCCCCGATCGAGATAATTCACCCCTCCACTTT
CASSPDRDNSPLHF
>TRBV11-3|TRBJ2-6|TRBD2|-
TGTGCCAGCAGTCCGGGGGGCTCTGGGGCCAACGTCCTGACTTTC
CASSPGGSGANVLTF
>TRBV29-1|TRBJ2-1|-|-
TGCAGCGTTGAATGGCGGGCCTTCAATGAGCAGTTCTTC
CSVEWRAFNEQFF
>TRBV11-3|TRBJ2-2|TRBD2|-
TGTGCCAGCAGCTTAGATCTGGGACTAGCGGGAGTCCCGAACACCGGGGAGCTGTTTTTT
CASSLDLGLAGVPNTGELFF
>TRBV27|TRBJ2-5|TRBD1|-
TGTGCCAGCAGTTCATCAGGGGGCCTCGTAGAGACCCAGTACTTC
CASSSSGGLVETQYF
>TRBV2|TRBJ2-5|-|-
TGTGCCAGCAGCCCCACACTGGGTGAAGAGACCCAGTACTTC
CASSPTLGEETQYF
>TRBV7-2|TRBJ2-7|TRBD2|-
TGTGCCAGCAGCCAACAAGGGACTAGCGGGAGAAGGGCCGAGCAGTACTTC
CASSQQGTSGRRAEQYF
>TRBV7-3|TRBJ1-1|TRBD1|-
TGTGCCAGCAGCATCGACAGGGGGAGCACTGAAGCTTTCTTT
CASSIDRGSTEAFF
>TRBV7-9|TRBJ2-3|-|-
TGTGCCAGCAGCTTAGCGGGGGCTCCCGATACGCAGTATTTT
CASSLAGAPDTQYF
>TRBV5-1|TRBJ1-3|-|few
TGCGCCAGCAGCTCGGGGGCACAGTCCTCTGGAAACACCATATATTTT
CASSSGAQSSGNTIYF
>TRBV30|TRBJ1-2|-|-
TGTGCCTGGAGTGCGGGGGTCGGGCCTAACGGCTACACCTTC
CAWSAGVGPNGYTF
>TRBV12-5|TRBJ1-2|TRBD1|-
TGTGCTAGTGGCCTTCGGACAGGGGCGAACTATGGCTACACCTTC
CASGLRTGANYGYTF
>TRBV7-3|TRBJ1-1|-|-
TGTGCCAGCAGCCGAGGTGGCCCTGAAGCTTTCTTT
CASSRGGPEAFF